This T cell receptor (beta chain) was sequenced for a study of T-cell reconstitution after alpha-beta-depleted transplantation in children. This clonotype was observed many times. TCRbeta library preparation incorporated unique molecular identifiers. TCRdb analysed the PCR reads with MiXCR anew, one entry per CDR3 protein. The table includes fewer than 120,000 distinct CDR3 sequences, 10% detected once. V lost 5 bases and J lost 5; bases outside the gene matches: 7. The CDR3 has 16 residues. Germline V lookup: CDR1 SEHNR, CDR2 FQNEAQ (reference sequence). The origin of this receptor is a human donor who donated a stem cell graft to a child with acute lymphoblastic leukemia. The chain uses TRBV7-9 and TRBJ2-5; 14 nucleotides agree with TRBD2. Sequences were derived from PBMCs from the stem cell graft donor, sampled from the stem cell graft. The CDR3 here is CASSPPRTSGRETQYF. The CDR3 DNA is TGTGCCAGCAGCCCCCCTCGGACTAGCGGGAGGGAGACCCAGTACTTC.